This T cell receptor (beta chain) derives from a study of blood T cell repertoires in COVID-19. About the research overall: From the United States, Italy and Spain came samples of acute and convalescent COVID-19. PBMCs, B-cell-depleted T cells, or T cells provided the cDNA or gDNA that made up the material.

CDR1 is LNHDA, CDR2 SQIVND, per germline (reference sequence). V gave up 6 bases and J gave up 2 bases; unmatched junction bases: 6. The CDR3 is 15 amino acids. Original handling: For nucleated cells, counts were estimated from reference gene primer amplification. Sequencing used immunoSEQ multiplex PCR; TCRdb keeps in-frame clones, though not all of them. V and J calls and clone size are as listed in that table; D and trimming were resolved from the DNA. The sample has tens of thousands of clones; about 89% are singletons. The clonotype comes from a woman in her sixties or seventies with active COVID-19. Specimen: peripheral blood. This chain joins TRBV19 and TRBJ2-1, with TRBD1 matching over 8 bases. The CDR3 region has the DNA TGTGCCAGTAGCCCGGACAGGGCTACCTACAATGAGCAGTTCTTC. It specifies CASSPDRATYNEQFF. The full variable domain, completed using reference TRBV19 and TRBJ2-1, is DGGITQSPKYLFRKEGQNVTLSCEQNLNHDAMYWYRQDPGQGLRLIYYSQIVNDFQKGDIAEGYSVSREKKESFPLTVTSAQKNPTAFYLCASSPDRATYNEQFFGPGTRLTVL.